These 22 T cell receptor beta chains were sequenced from one sample in a study of cytomegalovirus exposure and HLA in healthy donors. PCR was performed using 60 Vbeta and 13 Jbeta primers. Libraries were prepared by immunoSEQ multiplex PCR; TCRdb keeps only in-frame clonotypes and omits some of them. The sample records approximately 220,000 clones, 65% to 80% being singletons. The sample consisted of PBMCs. The origin of the receptors is a girl aged 2-10 years in good health and CMV-seronegative.

This clone was counted a single time. Distinct nucleotide sequences in the sample also encode this CDR3. The chain has TRBV2 and TRBJ1-5; no definite D call. The CDR3 consists of 12 residues. Trimming took 4 bases from V and 5 from J, leaving 6 bases between them. The germline V gene encodes CDR1 SNHLY and CDR2 FYNNEI. The CDR3: CASSARDQPQHF. DNA of the CDR3: TGTGCCAGCAGTGCACGGGATCAGCCCCAGCATTTT.

The CDR3 DNA is TGCGCCAGCAGCATACTAGCGGGGGAGCAGTACTTC. Translation: CASSILAGEQYF. The rearrangement joins TRBV5-1 to TRBJ2-7; 10 nucleotides line up with TRBD2. The CDR3 length is 12 residues. Germline CDR1 is SGHRS and CDR2 is YFSETQ. The V segment lost 4 bases and the J segment 7 bases; nucleotides outside the gene matches: 2.

The CDR3 sequence: CASSFDRYREPQHF. The DNA of the CDR3 is TGTGCCAGCAGCTTTGACAGATACCGTGAGCCCCAGCATTTT. V is TRBV7-9 and J is TRBJ1-5, with D possibly TRBD1 on 5 matching bases. V was trimmed by 3 bases and J by 8 bases, leaving 14 bases between them. The CDR3 covers 14 residues. Per germline, CDR1 SEHNR and CDR2 FQNEAQ (reference sequence).

This clone was found a few times. The junction departs from the called germline gene at one end, perhaps through a read error. CDR3 bases: TGTTCCAGCAGCCGGGACTACGACTTAGCCAAAAACATTCAGTACTTC. Protein: CSSSRDYDLAKNIQYF. The J gene is TRBJ2-4, the V gene TRBV7-9; TRBD2 aligns across 7 bases. From germline, CDR1 is SEHNR and CDR2 FQNEAQ (reference sequence). The CDR3 loop spans 16 amino acids.

V is TRBV5-1 and J is TRBJ2-1; 9 bases align to TRBD2. This CDR3 comprises 16 residues. Germline-derived CDR1 and CDR2 are SGHRS and YFSETQ. The V gene end was trimmed by 0 bases and the J gene end by 3 bases; junction bases not matched to a gene: 4. For the CDR3, the DNA is TGCGCCAGCAGCTTGGCCTCAGCGGGGGGCTACAATGAGCAGTTCTTC. This sequence encodes CASSLASAGGYNEQFF.

This chain connects TRBV5-6 to TRBJ2-5, with D possibly TRBD2 on 5 matching bases. CDR1 is SGHDT and CDR2 is YYEEEE in the germline V gene. The CDR3 covers 13 residues. V was trimmed by 1 base and J by 3 bases, leaving 7 bases between them. CDR3 nucleotide sequence: TGTGCCAGCAGCTTGACTAGTAAAGAGACCCAGTACTTC. Translated: CASSLTSKETQYF.

The CDR3 region has the DNA TGCGCCAGCAGCAAGGGACTAGCGGGCACAGATACGCAGTATTTT. Translation gives CASSKGLAGTDTQYF. The chain couples TRBV5-1 to TRBJ2-3, with 11 bases lining up with TRBD2. Looked up from germline, CDR1 is SGHRS and CDR2 is YFSETQ. The CDR3 runs to 15 residues. The V and J ends lost 4 bases and 1 base, in that order; junction bases with no gene match: 2.

The chain is built from TRBV6-5 and TRBJ2-2; weak D call: TRBD1 (6 bases). V was pared by 3 bases and J by 6 bases, with 14 bases between. The CDR3 spans 15 residues. Germline V gene sequence: CDR1 MNHEY, CDR2 SVGAGI. In DNA form, the CDR3 reads TGTGCCAGCAGTTATCTACAGGGAGAAGCCGGGGAGCTGTTTTTT. Translating gives CASSYLQGEAGELFF.

This chain links TRBV18 with TRBJ2-7, with 9 positions matching TRBD1. Trimming took 6 bases from V and 5 from J; bases not matched to a gene: 11. The germline V gene has CDR1 KGHSH and CDR2 LQKENI. The CDR3 totals 15 residues. The CDR3 loop reads CASSKPMGQGNEQYF. As DNA, the CDR3 is TGTGCCAGCTCGAAACCTATGGGACAGGGCAACGAGCAGTACTTC.

This clone was observed a few times. This rearrangement joins TRBV6-1 to TRBJ1-2; TRBD1 matches at 7 bases. CDR1 MNHNS and CDR2 SASEGT come from the germline V gene. The CDR3 length is 12 residues. Trimming at V came to 6 bases and at J to 2 bases, leaving 0 bases not matched to a gene. As DNA, the CDR3 is TGTGCCAGCAGACAGGGGAACTATGGCTACACCTTC. This codes for CASRQGNYGYTF.

The chain joins TRBV6-4 to TRBJ1-2, with D possibly matching TRBD1 (5 bases). Germline V gene lookup returns CDR1 MRHNA and CDR2 SNTAGT. The V and J ends lost 7 bases and 8 bases respectively, with 14 bases between them. The CDR3 has 12 residues. The CDR3 nucleotides read TGTGCCAGCACGGGGGGGTCGGGAGGCTACACCTTC. This sequence encodes CASTGGSGGYTF.

The CDR3 here is CASSLTGNSNEQYF. In DNA form, the CDR3 reads TGTGCCAGCTCACTTACAGGTAATAGCAACGAGCAGTACTTC. The chain recombines TRBV18 with TRBJ2-7; D might be TRBD1 (5 bases). Trimming cost V 4 bases and J 5 bases, with 15 bases left between them. CDR1 and CDR2 (germline): KGHSH, LQKENI. The CDR3 is 14 residues long.

The chain employs TRBV6-4 and TRBJ1-2; a weak D match, TRBD1 (5 bases). Germline V gene lookup returns CDR1 MRHNA and CDR2 SNTAGT. The CDR3 sequence is 13 residues long. Trimming cost V 5 bases and J 2 bases, with 9 bases left between them. The CDR3 DNA reads as TGTGCCAGCAGTCCCGACAGAAACTATGGCTACACCTTC. Translating gives CASSPDRNYGYTF.

The genes are TRBV5-1 and TRBJ1-1; 10 bases match TRBD1. This CDR3 comprises 15 residues. Germline trimming cut 4 bases from V and 2 bases from J; bases unmatched to any gene: 5. Germline lookup yields CDR1 SGHRS and CDR2 YFSETQ. The CDR3 is CASSPGTGVNTEAFF. The DNA for the CDR3 is TGCGCCAGCAGCCCCGGGACAGGGGTTAACACTGAAGCTTTCTTT.

The chain couples TRBV2 to TRBJ2-3; 8 bases map to TRBD1. Germline CDR1 is SNHLY and CDR2 is FYNNEI. Germline trimming cut 5 bases from V and 5 bases from J; bases unmatched to any gene: 9. The CDR3 spans 15 residues. CDR3 sequence reads: CASSKTGTGGDTQYF. For the CDR3, the DNA is TGTGCCAGCAGTAAAACCGGGACAGGAGGAGATACGCAGTATTTT.

The chain combines TRBV28 with TRBJ1-2; 7 positions agree with TRBD1. The CDR3 totals 12 residues. The germline V gene has CDR1 MDHEN and CDR2 SYDVKM. After removal of 7 bases from V and 3 bases from J, the junction contained 2 bases not matched to a gene. The DNA for the CDR3 is TGTGCCAGCATTCAGGGGGACTATGGCTACACCTTC. Protein sequence: CASIQGDYGYTF.

This sequence joins TRBV15 and TRBJ2-2, with 7 bases matching TRBD1. The CDR3 totals 17 residues. Trimming cost V 3 bases and J 4 bases; bases outside gene matches: 11. Per germline, CDR1 LNHNV and CDR2 YYDKDF (reference sequence). The CDR3 DNA follows: TGTGCCACCAGCAGCTGGGGACAGACCCAATTCACCGGGGAGCTGTTTTTT. This gives the protein CATSSWGQTQFTGELFF.

This clone was counted only a few times. This chain links TRBV5-6 with TRBJ1-2; TRBD1 aligns across 9 bases. In germline, CDR1 is SGHDT, CDR2 YYEEEE. Trimming removed 4 bases from V and 8 bases from J; junction bases left unmatched: 3. There are 12 residues in the CDR3. CDR3 DNA sequence: TGTGCCAGCAGCCGGGACAGGGACGGCTACACCTTC. Protein product: CASSRDRDGYTF.

V is TRBV7-9 and J is TRBJ1-6; D perhaps matches TRBD1 (6 bases). V was cut by 11 bases and J by 8 bases, with 16 bases left in between. The CDR3 consists of 13 residues. Germline CDR1 SEHNR, CDR2 FQNEAQ (reference sequence). The CDR3 sequence is CAYQQGVDSPLHF. The CDR3 DNA is TGTGCCTACCAACAGGGTGTCGATTCACCCCTCCACTTT.

This clone was observed once. V is TRBV6-1 and J is TRBJ2-2; TRBD2 is a possible D gene (6 bases). The germline V gene has CDR1 MNHNS and CDR2 SASEGT. This CDR3 spans 12 amino acids. The V and J ends lost 7 bases and 5 bases respectively, with 8 bases between them. CDR3 amino acids: CASMGGTGELFF. Written as DNA, the CDR3 is TGTGCCAGCATGGGGGGAACCGGGGAGCTGTTTTTT.

The chain links TRBV19 to TRBJ1-6; D is uncertain. The CDR3 is made up of 16 amino acids. V gave up 1 base and J gave up 0 bases, with 7 bases separating them. CDR1 LNHDA and CDR2 SQIVND come from the germline V gene (reference sequence). CDR3 nucleotide sequence: TGTGCCAGTAGTATAGTAGCCCGCTCCTATAATTCACCCCTCCACTTT. Its protein product is CASSIVARSYNSPLHF.

DNA for the CDR3: TGTGCCATCAGTGAGCTACAGAGCTCCTACGAGCAGTACTTC. As protein: CAISELQSSYEQYF. This chain joins TRBV10-3 and TRBJ2-7; D gene uncertain. This CDR3 comprises 14 residues. Germline lookup yields CDR1 ENHRY and CDR2 SYGVKD. The ends were cut back, 2 bases at V and 0 bases at J, with 8 bases in the middle.